This entry lists 15 T cell receptor beta chains sequenced from one sample in a study of T cell clones after liver transplantation. TCRdb's copy holds only in-frame clones and misses some; the assay was immunoSEQ multiplex PCR. The table includes some 60,000 clones, roughly two thirds detected once. The sample was CD4+ T cells from blood, taken before liver transplant. The source is a human donor who received a liver transplant.

This clone turned up a few times. The sample carries other DNA sequences with the same CDR3. The chain employs TRBV7-2 and TRBJ1-6, with TRBD1 matching 7 bases. The V and J ends lost 1 base and 10 bases, in that order; junction bases with no gene match: 4. CDR1 is SGHTA, CDR2 FQGNSA, per germline. The CDR3 spans 14 residues. This chain's CDR3 is CASSLEQGRSPLHF. DNA for the CDR3: TGTGCCAGCAGCTTAGAACAGGGGAGGTCACCCCTCCACTTT.

This chain connects TRBV11-2 to TRBJ1-2, with D perhaps matching TRBD1 (6 bases). V was pared by 2 bases and J by 0 bases, with 16 bases between. Per germline, CDR1 SGHAT and CDR2 FQNNGV. This CDR3 comprises 17 residues. CDR3 sequence: CASSLLLGQPANYGYTF. As DNA, the CDR3 is TGTGCCAGCAGCTTACTCCTAGGACAGCCAGCTAACTATGGCTACACCTTC.

V is TRBV9 and J is TRBJ2-1; TRBD2 aligns across 14 bases. The CDR3 consists of 17 residues. With 0 bases clipped from V and 4 bases from J, the junction kept 3 bases outside the gene matches. Germline-derived CDR1 and CDR2 are SGDLS and YYNGEE. The CDR3 coding sequence is TGTGCCAGCAGCGTAGGACTAGCGGGGGGGTTTTACAATGAGCAGTTCTTC. Protein: CASSVGLAGGFYNEQFF.

CDR3 bases: TGTGCCAGCAGTTCCCCGACCATGACTAGCGGGGTTAACACCGGGGAGCTGTTTTTT. It is translated as CASSSPTMTSGVNTGELFF. The chain combines TRBV28 with TRBJ2-2; 11 positions agree with TRBD2. Unmatched junction bases numbered 12, after V lost 4 bases and J lost 2 bases. This CDR3 spans 19 amino acids. Looked up from germline, CDR1 is MDHEN and CDR2 is SYDVKM.

The V and J genes are TRBV19 and TRBJ1-1; D ambiguous. Per germline, CDR1 LNHDA and CDR2 SQIVND (reference sequence). V was pared by 11 bases and J by 4 bases, with 17 bases between. CDR3 length: 13 residues. The CDR3 sequence is CACSEAGITEAFF. DNA for the CDR3: TGTGCCTGTTCTGAGGCCGGGATCACTGAAGCTTTCTTT.

The V gene is TRBV4-2, the J gene TRBJ2-7, with D maybe TRBD1 (6 bases). Germline-derived CDR1 and CDR2 are LGHNA and YNFKEQ. Trimming shortened V by 1 base and J by 4 bases, and 14 bases separated the two germline ends. CDR3 size: 15 residues. CDR3 nucleotide sequence: TGTGCCAGCAGCCAAGTAACAGGGCAAGCTTACGAGCAGTACTTC. It specifies CASSQVTGQAYEQYF.

A few counts support this clone. CDR3 in amino acids: CASSPGTGQPYEQYF. CDR3 nucleotides: TGTGCCAGCTCACCTGGGACAGGGCAACCCTACGAGCAGTACTTC. V usage is TRBV18 and J usage is TRBJ2-7, with 9 bases fitting TRBD1. Trimming removed 3 bases from V and 2 bases from J; junction bases left unmatched: 5. There are 15 residues in the CDR3. From germline, CDR1 is KGHSH and CDR2 LQKENI.

This clone was found a few times. The CDR3 DNA follows: TGTGCCAGCAGCTGGGGACACCAGAACACTGAAGCTTTCTTT. Residues: CASSWGHQNTEAFF. This chain uses TRBV7-2 with TRBJ1-1, with D perhaps matching TRBD1 (6 bases). Looked up from germline, CDR1 is SGHTA and CDR2 is FQGNSA. V was pared by 4 bases and J by 1 base, with 10 bases between. This CDR3 has 14 amino acids.

This clone was detected a few times. This rearrangement joins TRBV5-1 to TRBJ2-5; 11 bases align to TRBD1. CDR3 length: 17 residues. Per germline, CDR1 SGHRS and CDR2 YFSETQ. Trimming took 4 bases from V and 5 from J; bases not matched to a gene: 13. CDR3 sequence reads: CASSKLIGQGARETQYF. For the CDR3, the DNA is TGCGCCAGCAGCAAGTTGATCGGACAGGGGGCTCGGGAGACCCAGTACTTC.

The gene calls are TRBV27 and TRBJ1-4; D unresolved. Germline V gene lookup returns CDR1 MNHEY and CDR2 SMNVEV (reference sequence). This CDR3 has 14 residues. The ends were cut back, 8 bases at V and 4 bases at J, with 14 bases in the middle. The CDR3 DNA follows: TGTGCCAGCTCCACCAGACGGAGTAATGAAAAACTGTTTTTT. Translating it yields CASSTRRSNEKLFF.

This chain uses TRBV19 with TRBJ1-5; D may be TRBD1 (5 bases). This CDR3 region has 13 residues. Germline V CDR1 and CDR2: LNHDA, SQIVND (reference sequence). Trimming took off 5 bases at V and 9 bases at J, with 14 bases between the two ends. The CDR3 DNA reads as TGTGCCAGTAGTGCGACAGTGAATGGGCCCCAGCATTTT. Amino acids: CASSATVNGPQHF.

This clone was recorded many times. The chain combines TRBV23-1 with TRBJ2-7, with 7 bases that match TRBD1. TRBV23-1 is annotated as an ORF whose role is uncertain. This CDR3 contains 15 residues. V dropped 0 bases and J dropped 2; count of bases not matched to a gene: 4. The CDR3 DNA sequence: TGCGCCAGCAGTCAATCTCCCGGGACAGCCTACGAGCAGTACTTC. Protein: CASSQSPGTAYEQYF.

The genes are TRBV5-6 and TRBJ2-5, with 7 nucleotides matching TRBD1. Germline V gene lookup returns CDR1 SGHDT and CDR2 YYEEEE. The J segment lost 4 bases and the V segment lost 4 bases, leaving 7 bases of the junction unmatched. This CDR3 has 14 residues. This CDR3 reads CASSVTGVSETQYF. As DNA, the CDR3 is TGTGCCAGCAGCGTAACAGGGGTATCAGAGACCCAGTACTTC.

This clone was recorded at least ten times. The V and J genes are TRBV9 and TRBJ2-7; 13 bases match TRBD2. V lost 0 bases and J lost 6; bases outside the gene matches: 0. Germline V gene data show CDR1 as SGDLS and CDR2 as YYNGEE. This CDR3 has 14 residues. The CDR3 DNA reads TGTGCCAGCAGCGTAGGGACTAGCGGGGGCGAGCAGTACTTC. Protein sequence: CASSVGTSGGEQYF.

This clone was seen many times. CDR3 sequence (DNA): TGTGCCAGCAGCAAATGTTGGGGGGATCCCTACGAGCAGTACTTC. This gives the protein CASSKCWGDPYEQYF. The chain recombines TRBV21-1 with TRBJ2-7; the D segment call TRBD2 is taken from the table without a DNA check. TRBV21-1 is a listed pseudogene. The CDR3 length is 15 residues.